These 26 T cell receptor beta chains were all obtained from the same sample, sequenced in a study of human T cells and chemical hapten exposure. TCRdb re-analysed the RACE reads in MiXCR, keeping a single row per CDR3 protein. The sample consists of approximately 89,000 distinct CDR3 sequences, roughly a tenth of them appearing once. Documented time point: patch test 2, 6 weeks after DPC sensitization. Stated treatment: therapeutic diphenylcyclopropenone sensitization with weekly scalp DPC. This specimen consisted of whole blood, obtained in connection with sensitization to the hapten diphenylcyclopropenone (DPC). The origin of the receptors is a woman in her 30s with alopecia areata. Some clones in this sample may be carry-over from other donors' samples.

This clonotype was seen a handful of times. The CDR3 loop is CASSRAGGEQFF. The DNA of the CDR3 is TGTGCCAGCAGCCGGGCCGGAGGTGAGCAGTTCTTC. This chain links TRBV3-1 with TRBJ2-1, with D tentatively TRBD2 (5 bases). Per the germline V gene, CDR1 is LGHDT and CDR2 is YNNKEL (reference sequence). The CDR3 covers 12 residues. The V end was cut by 4 bases, the J end by 9 bases, with 10 bases between.

In this sample, this clonotype turned up many times. This rearrangement joins TRBV10-2 to TRBJ2-5; TRBD2 matches at 14 bases. The germline gives CDR1 WSHSY, CDR2 SAAADI. Trimming at V came to 6 bases and at J to 4 bases, leaving 7 bases not matched to a gene. This CDR3 comprises 16 residues. The CDR3 protein is CASSATSGGAGETQYF. Written as DNA, the CDR3 is TGCGCCAGCAGCGCGACTAGCGGGGGGGCCGGAGAGACCCAGTACTTC.

The rearrangement uses TRBV7-2 and TRBJ2-7; unclear D gene. The CDR3 spans 14 residues. The V gene lost 0 bases and the J gene lost 0 bases, with 6 bases spanning the gap. Germline CDR1 SGHTA, CDR2 FQGNSA. The CDR3 DNA sequence: TGTGCCAGCAGCTTAGCGCAGGTCTCCTACGAGCAGTACTTC. It encodes CASSLAQVSYEQYF.

Points on this clonotype: It may be a read error: a sequence one base away is much more abundant. The rearrangement joins TRBV6-5 to TRBJ1-1; possibly TRBD1 for D (6 bases). Germline V gene sequence: CDR1 MNHEY, CDR2 SVGAGI. This CDR3 contains 14 residues. For the CDR3, the DNA is TGTGCCAGCAGTCCAACAGGGATGGGCACTGAAGCTTCCTTT. It specifies CASSPTGMGTEASF.

This clonotype was detected many times. This chain connects TRBV12-3 or TRBV12-4 to TRBJ2-5; possibly TRBD1 for D (5 bases). This CDR3 is 13 amino acids long. V shed 3 bases and J shed 7 bases, with 12 bases lying between them. CDR3 amino acids: CASSFFNQGTQYF. For the CDR3, the DNA is TGTGCCAGCAGTTTCTTTAACCAGGGGACCCAGTACTTC.

This clonotype was seen a few times. V gene TRBV4-1 combines with J gene TRBJ2-7, with a possible D match to TRBD2 (6 bases). The V end lost 3 bases, the J end lost 6 bases, and 15 bases lay between the germline ends. In germline, CDR1 is MGHRA, CDR2 YSYEKL. The CDR3 is 14 residues long. Here the CDR3 DNA reads TGCGCCAGCAGCCAGGTCGAAGGTAGCGGCGAGCAGTACTTC. This translates into CASSQVEGSGEQYF.

The chain uses TRBV5-5 and TRBJ2-7, with D perhaps TRBD1 or TRBD2 (5 bases each). The CDR3 covers 13 residues. Trimming pared 3 bases from V and 4 bases from J, leaving 11 bases between. CDR1 is SGHKS and CDR2 is YYEKEE in the germline V gene (reference sequence). The CDR3 region has the DNA TGTGCCAGCAGCTCCCGGGACCCTTACGAGCAGTACTTC. Translation gives CASSSRDPYEQYF.

This clonotype was seen at least ten times. This chain links TRBV7-3 with TRBJ1-6; no definite D call. Looked up from germline, CDR1 is SGHTA and CDR2 is FQGTGA. V lost 1 base to trimming and J lost 6 bases, with 10 bases between them. The CDR3 consists of 15 residues. Here the CDR3 DNA reads TGTGCCAGCAGCTTAAATGCGGATTTTAATTCACCCCTCCACTTT. This translates into CASSLNADFNSPLHF.

This clonotype came up a few times. V gene TRBV20-1 combines with J gene TRBJ1-1; D gene ambiguous. Looked up from germline, CDR1 is DFQATT and CDR2 is SNEGSKA (reference sequence). CDR3 size: 12 residues. The CDR3: CSVLTPNTEAFF. In DNA, the CDR3 is TGCAGCGTGTTAACTCCGAACACTGAAGCTTTCTTT.

This clonotype was recorded many times. The genes are TRBV6-5 and TRBJ1-1; the D is unclear. The CDR3 consists of 15 residues. Germline CDR1 and CDR2: MNHEY and SVGAGI. V lost 0 bases and J 0 bases, leaving 8 bases between the germline ends. The CDR3 bases are TGTGCCAGCAGTTACTCCTTACCGATGAACACTGAAGCTTTCTTT. Translating it yields CASSYSLPMNTEAFF.

This clonotype was detected many times. V is TRBV6-5 and J is TRBJ2-3; 8 bases match TRBD2. The CDR3 has 12 amino acids. Looked up from germline, CDR1 is MNHEY and CDR2 is SVGAGI. After removal of 6 bases from V and 5 bases from J, the junction contained 1 base not matched to a gene. CDR3 sequence: CASRTSGDTQYF. DNA for the CDR3: TGTGCCAGCAGAACTAGCGGAGATACGCAGTATTTT.

This clonotype was counted many times. V gene TRBV12-3 or TRBV12-4 combines with J gene TRBJ2-5; D uncertain. V gave up 0 bases and J gave up 5 bases, with 7 bases separating them. The CDR3 is made up of 13 amino acids. For the CDR3, the DNA is TGTGCCAGCAGTTTAGCGACTCTCGAGACCCAGTACTTC. Translation gives CASSLATLETQYF.

V gene TRBV28 combines with J gene TRBJ2-7; D tentatively fits TRBD1 or TRBD2 (5 bases each). Per germline, CDR1 MDHEN and CDR2 SYDVKM. Trimming removed 6 bases at V and 2 bases at J, with 8 bases between. The CDR3 spans 12 residues. CDR3 amino acids: CASSRDPYEQYF. CDR3 coding DNA: TGTGCCAGCAGCAGGGACCCCTACGAGCAGTACTTC.

This clonotype was counted at least ten times. The chain uses TRBV4-3 and TRBJ2-3; 7 bases are a match to TRBD1. This CDR3 contains 16 residues. After removal of 4 bases from V and 2 bases from J, the junction contained 9 bases not matched to a gene. The germline CDR1 and CDR2 sequences are LGHNA and YSLEER. The CDR3 DNA follows: TGCGCCAGCAGCCTCCATTGGCAGGGGGTCACAGATACGCAGTATTTT. The encoded protein is CASSLHWQGVTDTQYF.

This clonotype was found many times. The V gene is TRBV18, the J gene TRBJ2-1; TRBD2 is a possible D gene (5 bases). The CDR3 runs to 16 residues. V dropped 0 bases and J dropped 6 bases, with 15 bases sitting between them. CDR1 and CDR2 from the germline V gene are KGHSH and LQKENI. CDR3 region: CASSPPGGLTLNEQFF. The DNA for the CDR3 is TGTGCCAGCTCACCACCGGGCGGGTTAACCCTCAATGAGCAGTTCTTC.

This clonotype has a count of ten or more. This chain uses TRBV6-1 with TRBJ2-3; no clear D. CDR3 length equals 12 residues. CDR1 and CDR2 (germline): MNHNS, SASEGT. Trimming shortened V by 1 base and J by 8 bases, and 7 bases separated the two germline ends. In DNA, the CDR3 is TGTGCCAGCAGTGAAGGGGTATCTACGCAGTATTTT. Amino acid sequence: CASSEGVSTQYF.

This clonotype has at least ten counts. This chain joins TRBV6-5 and TRBJ1-6; D gene ambiguous. Germline CDR1 and CDR2: MNHEY and SVGAGI. Between the trimmed V and J ends, which lost 2 bases and 6 bases, there was a span of 11 bases. CDR3 size: 15 residues. CDR3 in DNA: TGTGCCAGCAGTTACGTACGTGTGGGTAATTCACCCCTCCACTTT. It specifies CASSYVRVGNSPLHF.

The table lists this clonotype with many counts. The gene calls are TRBV7-6 and TRBJ2-3, with D uncertain. Germline loops: CDR1 SGHVS, CDR2 FNYEAQ. Trimming removed 1 base at V and 1 base at J, with 6 bases between. CDR3 size: 14 residues. CDR3 sequence (DNA): TGTGCCAGCAGCTTAGTGTTAGGCACAGATACGCAGTATTTT. Translating gives CASSLVLGTDTQYF.

The J gene is TRBJ1-3, the V gene TRBV9; no definite D call. V was shortened by 2 bases and J by 0 bases, with 3 bases between the two germline ends. The CDR3 spans 13 residues. Germline CDR1 reads SGDLS; CDR2 reads YYNGEE. The CDR3 region is CASSVGSGNTIYF. CDR3 nucleotides: TGTGCCAGCAGCGTCGGCTCTGGAAACACCATATATTTT.

This clonotype was recorded many times. This rearrangement joins TRBV7-9 to TRBJ2-3, with 7 bases matching TRBD2. The CDR3 runs to 14 residues. Germline CDR1 and CDR2: SEHNR and FQNEAQ (reference sequence). Germline trimming cut 3 bases from V and 5 bases from J; bases unmatched to any gene: 5. This CDR3 reads CASSFGLEGDTQYF. CDR3 DNA sequence: TGTGCCAGCAGCTTCGGACTAGAGGGAGATACGCAGTATTTT.

This clonotype has only a few counts. The V and J genes are TRBV6-2 or TRBV6-3 and TRBJ1-5; D is possibly TRBD1 (6 bases). V was cut by 6 bases and J by 6 bases, with 18 bases left in between. Germline assignment: CDR1 MNHEY and CDR2 SVGEGT. The CDR3 consists of 15 residues. For the CDR3, the DNA is TGTGCCAGCAGCCCCCTGGGCAGGGGTACTCAGCCCCAGCATTTT. Encoded protein: CASSPLGRGTQPQHF.

This rearrangement joins TRBV6-5 to TRBJ1-1, with D perhaps TRBD1 (6 bases). The CDR3 is made up of 15 amino acids. Deletions cut 0 bases from V and 4 bases from J, with 12 bases between. CDR1 is MNHEY, CDR2 SVGAGI, per germline. CDR3 nucleotides: TGTGCCAGCAGTTACTCTCAGGGGAGCGTCACTGAAGCTTTCTTT. Protein product: CASSYSQGSVTEAFF.

Notes on this clonotype: The junction departs from germline at one end; a sequencing error may be responsible. This chain links TRBV29-1 with TRBJ2-3; D not resolved. The CDR3 has 11 residues. The germline V gene encodes CDR1 SQVTM and CDR2 ANQGSEA. CDR3 loop: CNVKVTDTQYF. The CDR3 DNA reads TGCAACGTTAAGGTCACAGATACGCAGTATTTT.

This clonotype appeared many times. The CDR3, as DNA: TGTGCCAGCAGCTTGATAATACAGGGTTCAGCGGACGACGAGCAGTACTTC. Its protein product is CASSLIIQGSADDEQYF. The chain has TRBV5-4 and TRBJ2-7; TRBD1 is a possible D gene (6 bases). The CDR3 is made up of 17 amino acids. V was clipped by 1 base and J by 5 bases, with 22 bases between them. The germline CDR1 and CDR2 sequences are SGHNT and YYREEE (reference sequence).

The rearrangement joins TRBV7-2 to TRBJ2-1; possibly TRBD2 for D (6 bases). Germline CDR1 SGHTA, CDR2 FQGNSA. The CDR3 consists of 17 residues. V was cut by 0 bases and J by 3 bases, with 15 bases left in between. The CDR3 here is CASSLALVGGFYNEQFF. In DNA, the CDR3 is TGTGCCAGCAGCTTAGCACTGGTGGGAGGCTTCTACAATGAGCAGTTCTTC. The full variable domain, completed using reference TRBV7-2 and TRBJ2-1, is GAGVSQSPSNKVTEKGKDVELRCDPISGHTALYWYRQSLGQGLEFLIYFQGNSAPDKSGLPSDRFSAERTGGSVSTLTIQRTQQEDSAVYLCASSLALVGGFYNEQFFGPGTRLTVL.

This clonotype was picked up a small number of times. The CDR3 nucleotides read TGTGCCAGCAGCGTCAGTCCTGCCAGCGGGGGCATTCAGTACTTC. This codes for CASSVSPASGGIQYF. V and J are TRBV9 and TRBJ2-4, with 8 bases fitting TRBD2. V shed 2 bases, J shed 9 bases, and the junction held 10 bases outside the gene matches. CDR1 is SGDLS and CDR2 is YYNGEE in the germline V gene. The CDR3 sequence is 15 residues long.